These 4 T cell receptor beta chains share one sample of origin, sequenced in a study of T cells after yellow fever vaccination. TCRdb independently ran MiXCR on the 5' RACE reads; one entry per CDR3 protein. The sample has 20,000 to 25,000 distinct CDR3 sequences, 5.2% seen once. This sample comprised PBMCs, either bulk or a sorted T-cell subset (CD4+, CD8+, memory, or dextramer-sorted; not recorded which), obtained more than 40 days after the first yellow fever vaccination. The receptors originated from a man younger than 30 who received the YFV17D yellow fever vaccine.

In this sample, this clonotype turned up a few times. The CDR3 is CASSQDRTGGREQYF. CDR3 nucleotides: TGCGCCAGCAGCCAAGATCGTACGGGGGGGCGAGAGCAGTACTTC. The chain is built from TRBV4-3 and TRBJ2-7, with 8 positions matching TRBD2. The CDR3 runs 15 residues. J was trimmed by 7 bases and V by 0 bases; bases with no gene match: 8. From germline, CDR1 is LGHNA and CDR2 YSLEER.

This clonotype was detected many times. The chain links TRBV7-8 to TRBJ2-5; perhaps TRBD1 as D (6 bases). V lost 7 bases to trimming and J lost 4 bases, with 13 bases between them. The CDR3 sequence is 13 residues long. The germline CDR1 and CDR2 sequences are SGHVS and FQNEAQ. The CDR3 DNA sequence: TGTGCCAGCACCAAACCCAGGGGAGAGACCCAGTACTTC. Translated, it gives CASTKPRGETQYF. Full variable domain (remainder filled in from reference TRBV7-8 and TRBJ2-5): GAGVSQSPRYKVAKRGQDVALRCDPISGHVSLFWYQQALGQGPEFLTYFQNEAQLDKSGLPSDRFFAERPEGSVSTLKIQRTQQEDSAVYLCASTKPRGETQYFGPGTRLLVL.

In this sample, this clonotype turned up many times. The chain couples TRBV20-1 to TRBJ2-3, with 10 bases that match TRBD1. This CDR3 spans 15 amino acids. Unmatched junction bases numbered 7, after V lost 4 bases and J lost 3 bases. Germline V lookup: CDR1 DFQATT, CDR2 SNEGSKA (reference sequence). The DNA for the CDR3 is TGCAGTGCTAAAGTAGGGACAGGGGAAACAGATACGCAGTATTTT. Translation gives CSAKVGTGETDTQYF.

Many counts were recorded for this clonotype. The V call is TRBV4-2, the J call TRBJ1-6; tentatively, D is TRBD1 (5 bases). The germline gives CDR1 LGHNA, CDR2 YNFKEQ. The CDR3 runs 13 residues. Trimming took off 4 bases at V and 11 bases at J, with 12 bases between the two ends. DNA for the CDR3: TGTGCCAGCAGCCTAGGGACGGATCCACCCCTCCACTTT. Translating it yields CASSLGTDPPLHF.